This TCR beta chain was retrieved from a study of long-term antiretroviral therapy in people with HIV (dated by TCRdb to between 2022 and 2023). About the study as a whole: Collection of the earliest samples took place about a decade ahead of the 2015 WHO recommendation for immediate ART, at a time when ART was typically delayed until CD4 counts fell. A retrospective serial study tested whether changes in peripheral blood TRB repertoire composition and diversity were associated with ART initiation and durable HIV suppression. The cohort contributed over 150 cryopreserved PBMC samples from 25 to 35 adults with confirmed HIV infection, collected serially over a mean of approximately six years (range 1-12). About 35% of the 30 participants with HIV were female. No cross-contamination during QIAcube processing turned up in test extractions that ran a monoclonal T-cell line alongside more than 30 polyclonal samples.

This clone was recorded once. Its antigen remains undetermined. Base quality data are lacking; no much larger clone is found one base away. The immunoSEQ hsTCRB v3.0 assay was used at survey level resolution to sequence the TRB variable region. A depth of 40,000-50,000 T-cell genomes per sample was targeted for TRB sequencing. An Illumina MiSeq with a v3 150-cycle kit was used to sequence the pooled TRB libraries. The original pipeline was this. Repertoire analysis was performed in R inside a reproducible Nextflow workflow that covered QC, data transformation and analysis. Custom analyses were implemented in LymphoSeq2, an R package for AIRR-Seq data exploration. After excluding a handful of samples that yielded fewer than 5000 total TRB sequences, some 180 HIV repertoires remained for analysis. Among the 170 to 200 retained HIV repertoires, some 59 were collected before ART initiation and 129 after ART initiation. Repertoires were downsampled to 5000 TRB nucleotide sequences, with summary statistics averaged over 100 downsampling iterations. The analysis kept only TRB sequences whose CDR3 regions were at least seven amino acids long. Diversity was assessed using a clonality score derived from Shannon entropy and using the Gini coefficient. In the repertoire networks, any two of the top 5000 CDR3 amino acid sequences were connected whenever the two sequences differed by an edit distance of one. GLIPH2 predicted antigen specificity groups and MHC restriction for TRB CDR3 amino acid sequences. Known CMV, EBV, HIV or tissue antigen associations were flagged by matching CDR3 amino acid sequences against VDJdb and McPAS-TCR. Pre-ART, post-ART and control groups were compared with Wilcoxon signed-rank tests and Holm-Bonferroni correction. TCRdb stores this immuneACCESS table with in-frame sequences only. Part of the clones is absent; in the studies checked, under half of the shortfall reflects unresolved V genes, and no reason is known for the rest. From that table come the V and J calls and clone size; the DNA was used to work out D and trimming. In all, the sample holds some 31,000 clones, and 90% to 95% of those were seen once. The ten largest clones take up 2.5% to 3.5% of the sample.

Broader findings and caveats from the paper: The repertoire was dominated across all time points by expanded TRB clones identified before ART initiation, although this dominance was seen to fluctuate and to decrease in many PLHIV after ART. Unsorted PBMC were profiled instead of sorted CD4+ and CD8+ T cells because pre-ART samples had limited cell numbers. Limited PBMC availability meant only the TCR beta chain was sequenced, without alpha chain pairing. Inferences about post-ART repertoire changes were limited because no data were available on ART adherence, viral resistance or therapy changes. ART initiation was associated with a significant increase in TRB diversity, but diversity stayed significantly below transplant donor controls even after long-term ART. Samples dated from about 2004 to 2018, and the ART regimens used may be less effective than current ones. HIV repertoires had narrower CDR3 length ranges than controls, and the network structure suggested an antigen-experienced repertoire that shifted only slightly toward naive after ART.

Participants were included only if at least one PBMC sample before ART initiation and at least two post-ART samples were available. All participants with HIV were treated in the United States of America. Cryopreserved samples of 1-10 million PBMC were thawed and washed before DNA extraction. At the time of the earliest PBMC sample for each participant with HIV, ages ranged from roughly 23 to 60 years. PBMC samples from each participant spanned 1-4 timepoints before ART initiation and 2-8 timepoints after ART initiation, with a median of 7 samples. For every participant, serial HIV viral load, CD4+ T-cell count, ART history and demographic data were obtained. Genomic DNA was extracted from unsorted PBMC with a Qiagen kit on a QIAcube, processed in batches of 12 samples. The CDR3 runs 15 amino acids, cysteine and phenylalanine included. Only the CDR3 region is kept as DNA, spanning 45 bases read in frame from base 1. V loses 7 bases at its end and J loses 0 bases; junction bases beyond the gene matches: 6. The germline V gene specifies SNHLY as CDR1 and FYNNEI as CDR2.

The source was unsorted PBMCs, collected 7.4 years after starting antiretroviral therapy. The clonotype was recovered from a man over 45 with HIV. This chain joins TRBV2 to TRBJ1-5; 7 bases in the middle match TRBD1. The encoded CDR3 is CASKGGQYSNQPQHF. The base sequence is TGTGCCAGCAAGGGGGGACAGTATAGCAATCAGCCCCAGCATTTT.